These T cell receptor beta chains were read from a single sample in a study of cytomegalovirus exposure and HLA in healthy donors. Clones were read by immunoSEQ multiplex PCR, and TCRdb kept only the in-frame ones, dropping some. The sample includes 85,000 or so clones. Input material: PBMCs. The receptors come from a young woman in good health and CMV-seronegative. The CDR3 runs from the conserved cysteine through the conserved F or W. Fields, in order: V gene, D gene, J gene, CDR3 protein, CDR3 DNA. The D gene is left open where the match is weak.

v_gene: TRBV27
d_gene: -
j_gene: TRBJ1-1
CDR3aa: CASGQNLNTEAFF
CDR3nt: TGTGCCAGCGGGCAGAATTTGAACACTGAAGCTTTCTTT

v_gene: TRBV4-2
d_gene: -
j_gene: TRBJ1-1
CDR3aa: CASSQDSGWTEAFF
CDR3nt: TGTGCCAGCAGCCAAGATTCGGGGTGGACTGAAGCTTTCTTT

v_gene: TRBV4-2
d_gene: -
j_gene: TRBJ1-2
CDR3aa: CASSRTSASGGYTF
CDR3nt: TGTGCCAGCAGCCGGACATCGGCCTCGGGTGGCTACACCTTC

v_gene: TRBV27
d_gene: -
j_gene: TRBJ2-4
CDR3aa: CASSSGAANIQYF
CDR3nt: TGTGCCAGCAGTTCAGGGGCGGCAAACATTCAGTACTTC

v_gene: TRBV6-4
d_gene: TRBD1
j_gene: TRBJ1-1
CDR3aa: CASRMGQSTEAFF
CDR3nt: TGTGCCAGCAGGATGGGACAGAGCACTGAAGCTTTCTTT

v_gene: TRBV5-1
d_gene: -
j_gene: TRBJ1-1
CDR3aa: CASSLASGVTEAFF
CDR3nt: TGCGCCAGCAGCTTGGCCTCAGGGGTTACTGAAGCTTTCTTT

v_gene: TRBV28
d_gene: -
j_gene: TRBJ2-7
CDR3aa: CASSATWEQYF
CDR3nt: TGTGCCAGCAGTGCGACTTGGGAGCAGTACTTC

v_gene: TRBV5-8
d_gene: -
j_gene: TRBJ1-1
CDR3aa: CASSHRDTNEAFF
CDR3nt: TGTGCCAGCAGCCACCGGGACACAAATGAAGCTTTCTTT

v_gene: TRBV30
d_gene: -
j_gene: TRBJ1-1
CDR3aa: CAWKVRGDTEAFF
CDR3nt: TGTGCCTGGAAAGTCCGGGGGGACACTGAAGCTTTCTTT

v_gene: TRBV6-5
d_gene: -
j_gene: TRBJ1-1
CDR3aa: CASSYSQDSLNTEAFF
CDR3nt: TGTGCCAGCAGTTACTCTCAGGACAGCCTGAACACTGAAGCTTTCTTT

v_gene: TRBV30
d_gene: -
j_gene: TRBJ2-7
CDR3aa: CAWSSGRDESGQYF
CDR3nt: TGTGCCTGGAGTTCTGGGCGGGACGAGTCTGGGCAGTACTTC

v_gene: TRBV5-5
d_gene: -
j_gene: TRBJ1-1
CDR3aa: CASSLGAAEAFF
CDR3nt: TGTGCCAGCAGCCTAGGGGCAGCTGAAGCTTTCTTT

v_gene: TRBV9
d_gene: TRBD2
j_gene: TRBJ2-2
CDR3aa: CASSVEGAAGGYTGELFF
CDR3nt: TGTGCCAGCAGCGTAGAGGGGGCAGCGGGGGGCTACACCGGGGAGCTGTTTTTT

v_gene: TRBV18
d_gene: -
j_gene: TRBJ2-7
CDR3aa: CASSPGSSAYEQYF
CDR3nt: TGTGCCAGCTCACCGGGGAGCAGCGCCTACGAGCAGTACTTC

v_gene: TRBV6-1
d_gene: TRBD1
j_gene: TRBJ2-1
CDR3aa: CASSELTGIDHNEQFF
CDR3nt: TGTGCCAGCAGTGAATTGACAGGGATCGATCACAATGAGCAGTTCTTC

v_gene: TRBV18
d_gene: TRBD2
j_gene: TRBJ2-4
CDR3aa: CASSKTSGNKNIQYF
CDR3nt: TGTGCCAGCTCGAAGACTAGCGGGAATAAAAACATTCAGTACTTC

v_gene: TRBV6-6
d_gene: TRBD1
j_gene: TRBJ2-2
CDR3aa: CATRQGPRTGELFF
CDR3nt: TGTGCCACAAGACAGGGCCCACGCACCGGGGAGCTGTTTTTT

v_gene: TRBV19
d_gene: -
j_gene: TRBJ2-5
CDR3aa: CASAGQQNGETQYF
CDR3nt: TGTGCCAGTGCGGGGCAGCAAAACGGGGAGACCCAGTACTTC

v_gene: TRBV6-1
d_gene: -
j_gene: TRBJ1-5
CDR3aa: CASSEEGKSVSNQPQHF
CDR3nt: TGTGCCAGCAGTGAAGAGGGGAAATCGGTTAGCAATCAGCCCCAGCATTTT

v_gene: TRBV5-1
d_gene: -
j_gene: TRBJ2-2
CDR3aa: CASSLARPTGELFF
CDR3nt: TGCGCCAGCAGCTTGGCGCGGCCAACCGGGGAGCTGTTTTTT

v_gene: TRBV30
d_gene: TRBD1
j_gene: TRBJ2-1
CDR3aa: CAWSYRGRPPQFF
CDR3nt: TGTGCCTGGAGTTACAGGGGACGACCGCCTCAGTTCTTC

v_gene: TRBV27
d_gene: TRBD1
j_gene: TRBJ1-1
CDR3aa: CASSLLRGPNTEAFF
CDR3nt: TGTGCCAGCAGCCTACTCAGGGGGCCGAACACTGAAGCTTTCTTT

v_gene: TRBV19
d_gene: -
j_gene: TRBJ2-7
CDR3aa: CASSTAYRDKSYTYEQYF
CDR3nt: TGTGCCAGTAGTACCGCTTACCGGGACAAGTCCTATACCTACGAGCAGTACTTC

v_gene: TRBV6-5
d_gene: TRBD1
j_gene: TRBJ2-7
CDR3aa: CASSPGQFYEQYF
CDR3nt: TGTGCCAGCAGCCCGGGACAGTTCTACGAGCAGTACTTC

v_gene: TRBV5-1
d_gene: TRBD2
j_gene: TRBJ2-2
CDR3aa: CASRQTSGSLTGELFF
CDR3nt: TGCGCCAGCAGACAAACTAGCGGGAGTTTGACCGGGGAGCTGTTTTTT

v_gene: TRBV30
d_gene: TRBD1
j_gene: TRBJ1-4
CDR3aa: CAWSPGTGSEKLFF
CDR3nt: TGTGCCTGGAGTCCAGGGACAGGGTCTGAAAAACTGTTTTTT

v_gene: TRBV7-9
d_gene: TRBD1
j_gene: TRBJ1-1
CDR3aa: CASSLERDSSNTEAFF
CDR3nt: TGTGCCAGCAGCTTAGAAAGGGACAGTTCGAACACTGAAGCTTTCTTT

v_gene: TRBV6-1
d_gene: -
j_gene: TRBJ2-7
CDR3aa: CASKITGVQSSEQYF
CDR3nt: TGTGCCAGCAAGATCACAGGTGTCCAGTCCTCCGAGCAGTACTTC

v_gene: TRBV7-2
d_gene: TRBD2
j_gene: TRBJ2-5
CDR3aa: CASSPNREVQYF
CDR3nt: TGTGCCAGCAGCCCGAACCGGGAGGTCCAGTACTTC

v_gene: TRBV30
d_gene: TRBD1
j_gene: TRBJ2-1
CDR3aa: CAWRPWQGVNNEQFF
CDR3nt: TGTGCCTGGAGGCCGTGGCAGGGGGTAAACAATGAGCAGTTCTTC

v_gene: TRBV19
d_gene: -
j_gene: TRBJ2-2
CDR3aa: CASRPGLAGFDGELFF
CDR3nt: TGTGCCAGCAGACCGGGACTCGCCGGTTTTGACGGGGAGCTGTTTTTT

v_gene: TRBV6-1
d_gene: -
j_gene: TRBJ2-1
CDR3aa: CASTAQGSYNEQFF
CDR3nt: TGTGCCAGCACTGCACAGGGCTCCTACAATGAGCAGTTCTTC

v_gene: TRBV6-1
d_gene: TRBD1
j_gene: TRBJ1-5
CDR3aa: CASSESDRVGNQPQHF
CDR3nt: TGTGCCAGCAGTGAATCTGACAGGGTGGGTAATCAGCCCCAGCATTTT

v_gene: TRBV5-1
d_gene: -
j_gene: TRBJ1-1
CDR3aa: CASSLTMNTEAFF
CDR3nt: TGCGCCAGCAGCTTGACAATGAACACTGAAGCTTTCTTT

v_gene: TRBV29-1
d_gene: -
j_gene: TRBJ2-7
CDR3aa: CSASGPSGEQYF
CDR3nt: TGCAGCGCTAGTGGACCAAGCGGGGAGCAGTACTTC

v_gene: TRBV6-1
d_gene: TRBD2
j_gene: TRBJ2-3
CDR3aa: CASSESAGGPNADTQYF
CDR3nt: TGTGCCAGCAGTGAATCAGCGGGAGGGCCCAACGCAGATACGCAGTATTTT

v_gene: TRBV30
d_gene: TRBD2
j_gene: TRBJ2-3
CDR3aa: CAWSVGAGGTDTQYF
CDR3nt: TGTGCCTGGAGTGTTGGGGCGGGGGGCACAGATACGCAGTATTTT

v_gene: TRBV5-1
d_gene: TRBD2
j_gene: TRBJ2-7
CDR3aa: CASSLEPSGPYEQYF
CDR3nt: TGCGCCAGCAGCTTGGAGCCTAGCGGGCCCTACGAGCAGTACTTC

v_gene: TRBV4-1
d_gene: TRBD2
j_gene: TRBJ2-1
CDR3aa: CASSLTSGNDNEQFF
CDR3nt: TGCGCCAGCAGCCTAACTAGCGGGAATGACAATGAGCAGTTCTTC

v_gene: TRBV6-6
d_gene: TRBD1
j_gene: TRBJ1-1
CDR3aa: CASNRQGANTEAFF
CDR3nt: TGTGCCAGCAATCGACAGGGGGCGAACACTGAAGCTTTCTTT

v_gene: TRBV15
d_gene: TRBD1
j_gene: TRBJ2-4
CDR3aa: CATSRPGQGAKNIQYF
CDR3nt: TGTGCCACCAGCAGACCGGGACAGGGGGCCAAAAACATTCAGTACTTC

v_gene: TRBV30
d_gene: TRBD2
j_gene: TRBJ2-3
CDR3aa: CAWSYPWGSGGHTDTQYF
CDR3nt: TGTGCCTGGAGTTACCCCTGGGGTAGCGGGGGGCACACAGATACGCAGTATTTT